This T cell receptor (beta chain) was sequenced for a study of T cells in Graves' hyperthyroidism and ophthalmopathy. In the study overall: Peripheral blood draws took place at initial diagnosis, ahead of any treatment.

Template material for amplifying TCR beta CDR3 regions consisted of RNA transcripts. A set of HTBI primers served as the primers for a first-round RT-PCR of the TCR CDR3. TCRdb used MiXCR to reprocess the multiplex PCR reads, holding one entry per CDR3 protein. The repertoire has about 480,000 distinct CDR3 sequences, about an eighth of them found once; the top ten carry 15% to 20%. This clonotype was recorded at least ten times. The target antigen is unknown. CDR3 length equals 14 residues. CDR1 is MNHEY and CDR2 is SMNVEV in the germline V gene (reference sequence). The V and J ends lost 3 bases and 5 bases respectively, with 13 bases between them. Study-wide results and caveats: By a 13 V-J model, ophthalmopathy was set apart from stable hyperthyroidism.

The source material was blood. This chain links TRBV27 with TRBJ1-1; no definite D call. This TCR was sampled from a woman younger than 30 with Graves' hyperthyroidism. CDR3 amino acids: CASSLSVWMTEAFF. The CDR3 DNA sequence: TGTGCCAGCAGTTTGTCAGTTTGGATGACTGAAGCTTTCTTT.